Below, one TCR beta chain is given with its context. It has no known antigen specificity. Base qualities are not provided; no much larger clone lies one nucleotide away. TCRbeta CDR3 regions were amplified from genomic DNA using the immunoSEQ Assay, a bias-controlled multiplex PCR. The source study handled its data this way. Within the assay, amplification of reference gene primers was used to estimate how many nucleated cells each sample contained. Sequence reads were collapsed and filtered to measure the absolute abundance of every unique TCRbeta CDR3 rearrangement. Productive Simpson clonality was computed per sample as the square root of Simpson's diversity index over productive rearrangements. TCRdb stores this immuneACCESS table with in-frame sequences only. Part of the clones is absent; in the studies checked, under half of the shortfall reflects unresolved V genes, and no reason is known for the rest. That table furnishes V, J and clone size, whereas the DNA furnished D and trimming. Here the sample has 140,000 or so clones; approximately 85% occur a single time. The ten biggest clones cover roughly 1.9% of the sample.

The data stem from a study of blood T cell repertoires in COVID-19 (dated by TCRdb to the early 2020s). Concerning the study at large: Samples covering the acute and convalescent phases of COVID-19 were provided by collaborators in the United States, Italy and Spain. The prospective study material was composed of cDNA or gDNA derived from T cells, B-cell-depleted T cells, or PBMCs. Subjects who had been exposed to COVID-19, were actively infected with it, or had recovered from it provided the deeply sampled blood TCRbeta repertoires that made up the dataset. The repertoires were released in a freely available public database meant as a resource for research on the immune response to SARS-CoV-2. The samples were drawn from the first 160 participants of the ongoing ImmuneRACE study and from about 1,200 subjects provided by 6 global collaborators. Nearly every sample came with metadata listing a de-identified subject ID, COVID-19 status, age in years and sex. Where available, HLA class I and class II types were taken from metadata supplied by the sample provider and were not determined by assay-based typing.

Overall study outcomes, separate from this receptor: How much clinical and demographic metadata was included differed by source and by participant, and the metadata was provided uncurated.

The collaborating institutions used their own protocols to collect whole blood in K2EDTA tubes. For TCRbeta analysis, collaborator samples were shipped as frozen whole blood, as isolated PBMCs, or as DNA extracted from either sample type. This receptor was identified in a man in his 70s with acute or convalescent COVID-19. Material for sequencing was peripheral blood.

The DNA is TGTGCCTGGAGGAGACCGGGACAGGACAACACTGAAGCTTTCTTT. Its amino acids are CAWRRPGQDNTEAFF. The V and J segments used are TRBV30 and TRBJ1-1; 8 bases in between match TRBD1. Reading the germline V gene (reference sequence) gives CDR1 GTSNPN and CDR2 SVGIG. From V the trimming removes 3 bases and from J it removes 2 bases, while the gene matches leave 8 bases of the junction unaccounted for. The CDR3 starts with the cysteine, ends with the phenylalanine, and has 15 residues. The entry retains the CDR3 DNA only, 45 bases that are in frame from base 1.